This T cell receptor beta chain was sequenced during a study of control samples from healthy donors and cancer patients. Using immunoSEQ multiplex PCR, the repertoire was profiled, and TCRdb retains in-frame clones only, with some absent. This table has 98,000 or so clones, roughly four fifths appearing once. CDR3 length: 15 amino acids. The ends lost 3 bases at V and 5 bases at J; junction bases unmatched: 4. Germline V gene data show CDR1 as LGHNA and CDR2 as YSLEER. The source material was blood. The chain joins TRBV4-3 to TRBJ2-2; 9 nucleotides match TRBD1. The origin of this receptor is a man between 18 and 35 years old in good health. The CDR3 reads CASSQGTGKTGELFF. The CDR3 bases are TGCGCCAGCAGCCAGGGGACAGGGAAGACCGGGGAGCTGTTTTTT.